Listed here are 3 T cell receptor beta chains from one sample, sequenced in a study of T cells expressing NK-cell markers. TCRdb re-called the 5' RACE reads; every CDR3 protein appears as one record, without DNA. The sample totals under 600,000 distinct CDR3 sequences. The sample taken for sequencing was blood T cells: a sorted CD56 or NKG2C T cell subset, CD4+ or CD8+ T cells, or bulk PBMC T cells (not recorded which). The receptors originated from a woman aged 45-60 years in good health.

The chain uses TRBV7-2 and TRBJ2-3; the D gene TCRdb calls, TRBD1, cannot be checked with no DNA. Germline CDR1 and CDR2: SGHTA and FQGNSA. CDR3 size: 15 residues. The CDR3 loop is CASSLDRGQVDTQYF. Filled out from reference TRBV7-2 and TRBJ2-3, the complete variable domain reads GAGVSQSPSNKVTEKGKDVELRCDPISGHTALYWYRQSLGQGLEFLIYFQGNSAPDKSGLPSDRFSAERTGGSVSTLTIQRTQQEDSAVYLCASSLDRGQVDTQYFGPGTRLTVL.

V gene TRBV20-1 combines with J gene TRBJ2-1; lacking DNA, the TRBD2 call made by TCRdb goes unchecked. In germline, CDR1 is DFQATT, CDR2 SNEGSKA (reference sequence). The CDR3 is made up of 14 amino acids. The CDR3 is CSARDITGRTRQFF.

CDR3 in amino acids: CATKADSTDTQYF. J is TRBJ2-3 and V is TRBV24-1; as DNA is missing, the TRBD2 call by TCRdb cannot be tested. Germline loops: CDR1 KGHDR, CDR2 SFDVKD. This CDR3 region has 13 residues.